This TCR beta chain is from a study of T cell clones after liver transplantation. Study-wide context: TCRbeta sequencing after a pre-transplant mixed lymphocyte reaction identified graft-donor-reactive clones, later tracked in post-transplant blood. Until 12-24 months post-transplant, subjects got standard immunosuppression and no induction. Pre-transplant mixed lymphocyte reactions yielded third-party-reactive TCRbeta sequences as comparators for graft-donor-reactive sequences.

V was pared by 2 bases and J by 1 base, with 9 bases of the junction left unmatched. CDR1 and CDR2 from the germline V gene are KGHSH and LQKENI. This CDR3 is 17 amino acids long. Note on this clone: Its target is not known.

Study observations and caveats: A larger donor-reactive than third-party decline suggested partial antigen-specific deletion.

Assay used: immunoSEQ multiplex PCR; TCRdb lists only in-frame clones, some missing. The data contain roughly 120,000 clones, less than 95% of them singletons. The receptor was derived from a human patient who received a liver transplant. T cells may partly derive from the graft donor. The sample was CD4+ T cells from blood, taken 12 months after liver transplant. J is TRBJ1-1 and V is TRBV18; TRBD1 aligns across 8 bases. The CDR3 region is CASSPKGTGHKNTEAFF. CDR3 nucleotide sequence: TGTGCCAGCTCACCAAAGGGGACAGGTCATAAGAACACTGAAGCTTTCTTT.